Below are 5 T cell receptor beta chains sequenced from a single sample in a study of Ad26.COV2.S vaccination and SARS-CoV-2 variants. Treatment: over 15 received Ad26.COV2.S at low or high dose, single or two shots; about 5 received placebo; per-sample allocation not given. Sampling occurred on day 63 after the first vaccine or placebo injection. Clones were read by immunoSEQ multiplex PCR, and TCRdb kept only the in-frame ones, dropping some. The table lists a few hundred thousand clones, 70% to 90% of them singletons. The sequenced sample was peripheral blood, obtained in a trial of Ad26.COV2.S vaccine versus placebo. The origin of the receptors is a person between 18 and 60 years old who received the Ad26.COV2.S COVID-19 vaccine or a placebo.

The rearrangement uses TRBV28 and TRBJ1-4, with 8 bases that match TRBD1. V dropped 9 bases and J dropped 0; count of bases not matched to a gene: 3. CDR1 is MDHEN and CDR2 is SYDVKM in the germline V gene. This CDR3 has 14 amino acids. The CDR3 DNA reads as TGTGCCAGTTTACAGGGGGCAACTAATGAAAAACTGTTTTTT. This sequence encodes CASLQGATNEKLFF. Based on the CDR3 plus reference TRBV28 and TRBJ1-4, the full variable domain is DVKVTQSSRYLVKRTGEKVFLECVQDMDHENMFWYRQDPGLGLRLIYFSYDVKMKEKGDIPEGYSVSREKKERFSLILESASTNQTSMYLCASLQGATNEKLFFGSGTQLSVL.

V and J are TRBV19 and TRBJ1-5; D perhaps matches TRBD1 (5 bases). CDR3 size: 16 residues. Trimming took off 5 bases at V and 5 bases at J, with 19 bases between the two ends. Germline lookup yields CDR1 LNHDA and CDR2 SQIVND (reference sequence). The chain's CDR3 is CASSPRRGSGDQPQHF. The CDR3 coding sequence is TGTGCCAGTAGTCCCCGGAGGGGCTCAGGCGATCAGCCCCAGCATTTT.

The rearrangement joins TRBV7-3 to TRBJ2-5, with TRBD2 matching over 12 bases. CDR3 length: 16 residues. V dropped 5 bases and J dropped 5; count of bases not matched to a gene: 9. In germline, CDR1 is SGHTA, CDR2 FQGTGA. Here the CDR3 DNA reads TGTGCCAGCAGCCCTGGACTAGCGGGGAGAGGCGAGACCCAGTACTTC. Encoded protein: CASSPGLAGRGETQYF.

The rearrangement links TRBV6-5 to TRBJ1-1; unclear D gene. The V and J ends lost 5 bases and 0 bases respectively, with 1 base between them. CDR1 MNHEY and CDR2 SVGAGI come from the germline V gene. The CDR3 consists of 11 residues. CDR3 DNA sequence: TGTGCCAGCAGTATGAACACTGAAGCTTTCTTT. As protein: CASSMNTEAFF.

This clone has a single count. The rearrangement joins TRBV7-9 to TRBJ2-1, with D perhaps being TRBD1 or TRBD2 (6 bases each). The CDR3 has 15 amino acids. Trimming left V 1 base short and J 4 bases short, with 11 bases between. CDR1 and CDR2 from the germline V gene are SEHNR and FQNEAQ (reference sequence). In DNA, the CDR3 is TGTGCCAGCAGCTTAGTGGGGGGCGCATACAATGAGCAGTTCTTC. This gives the protein CASSLVGGAYNEQFF.